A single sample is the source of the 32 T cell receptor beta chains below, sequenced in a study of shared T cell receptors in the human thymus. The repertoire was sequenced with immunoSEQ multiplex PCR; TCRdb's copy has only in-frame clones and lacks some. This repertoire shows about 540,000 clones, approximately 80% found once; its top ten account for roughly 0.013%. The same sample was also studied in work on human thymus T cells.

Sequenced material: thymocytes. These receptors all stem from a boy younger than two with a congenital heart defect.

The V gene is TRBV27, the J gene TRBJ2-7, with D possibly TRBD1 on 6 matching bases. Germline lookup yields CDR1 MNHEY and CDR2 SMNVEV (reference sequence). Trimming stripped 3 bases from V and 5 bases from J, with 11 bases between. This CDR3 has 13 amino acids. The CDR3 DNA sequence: TGTGCCAGCAGTTTTACCAGGGGCCACGAGCAGTACTTC. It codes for CASSFTRGHEQYF.

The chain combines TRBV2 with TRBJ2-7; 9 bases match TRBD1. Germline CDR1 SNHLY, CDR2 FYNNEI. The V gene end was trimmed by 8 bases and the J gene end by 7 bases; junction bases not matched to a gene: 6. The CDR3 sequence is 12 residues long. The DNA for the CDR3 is TGTGCCAGCGGGACAGGGCTGGGGGAGCAGTACTTC. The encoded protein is CASGTGLGEQYF.

CDR3 loop: CASSPIRLTGTSLTYEQYF. CDR3 sequence (DNA): TGCGCCAGCAGCCCTATCAGACTCACCGGGACTAGCTTGACCTACGAGCAGTACTTC. The chain couples TRBV4-1 to TRBJ2-7; 9 positions match TRBD2. Unmatched junction bases numbered 18, after V lost 4 bases and J lost 2 bases. Germline V lookup: CDR1 MGHRA, CDR2 YSYEKL. This CDR3 spans 19 amino acids.

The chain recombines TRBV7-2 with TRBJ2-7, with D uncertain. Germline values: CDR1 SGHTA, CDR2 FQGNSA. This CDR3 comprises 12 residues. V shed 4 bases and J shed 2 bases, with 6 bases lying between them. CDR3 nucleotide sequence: TGTGCCAGCAGCTCGTCCCCCTACGAGCAGTACTTC. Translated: CASSSSPYEQYF.

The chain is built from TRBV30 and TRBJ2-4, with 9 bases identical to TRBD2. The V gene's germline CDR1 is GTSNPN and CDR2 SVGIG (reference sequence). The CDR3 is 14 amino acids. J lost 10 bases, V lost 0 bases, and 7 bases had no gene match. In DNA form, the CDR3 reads TGTGCCTGGAGTGTTAGTAGCGGGAGCACGATTCAGTACTTC. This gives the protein CAWSVSSGSTIQYF. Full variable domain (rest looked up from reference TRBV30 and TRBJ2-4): SQTIHQWPATLVQPVGSPLSLECTVEGTSNPNLYWYRQAAGRGLQLLFYSVGIGQISSEVPQNLSASRPQDRQFILSSKKLLLSDSGFYLCAWSVSSGSTIQYFGAGTRLSVL.

The CDR3 DNA reads TGCGCCAGCAGCTTGATGGGGACTAGCGGGAGGTACGAGCAGTACTTC. Translating gives CASSLMGTSGRYEQYF. V and J are TRBV5-1 and TRBJ2-7; 15 bases are a match to TRBD2. V lost 1 base, J lost 4 bases, and 3 bases stayed unmatched. The CDR3 is 16 amino acids. Germline assignment: CDR1 SGHRS and CDR2 YFSETQ.

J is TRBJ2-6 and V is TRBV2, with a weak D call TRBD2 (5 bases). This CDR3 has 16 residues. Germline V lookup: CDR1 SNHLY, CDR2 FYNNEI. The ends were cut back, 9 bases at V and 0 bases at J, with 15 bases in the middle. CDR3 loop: CARLREHISGANVLTF. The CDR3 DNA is TGTGCCAGACTCCGGGAACACATCTCTGGGGCCAACGTCCTGACTTTC.

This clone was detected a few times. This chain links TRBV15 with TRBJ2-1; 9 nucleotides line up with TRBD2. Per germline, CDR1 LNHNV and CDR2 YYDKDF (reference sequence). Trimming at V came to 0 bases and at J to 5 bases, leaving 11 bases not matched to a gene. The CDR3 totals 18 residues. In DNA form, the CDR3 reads TGTGCCACCAGCAGAGATCTAGGCGATAGCGGGAGCGACAATGAGCAGTTCTTC. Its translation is CATSRDLGDSGSDNEQFF.

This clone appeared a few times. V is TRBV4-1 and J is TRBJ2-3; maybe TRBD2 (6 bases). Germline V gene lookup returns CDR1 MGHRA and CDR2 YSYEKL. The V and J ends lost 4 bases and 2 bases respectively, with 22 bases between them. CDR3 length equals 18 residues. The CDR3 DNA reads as TGCGCCAGCAGCCCCTCCCGGCGGTTGGGGGAGGCCACAGATACGCAGTATTTT. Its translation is CASSPSRRLGEATDTQYF.

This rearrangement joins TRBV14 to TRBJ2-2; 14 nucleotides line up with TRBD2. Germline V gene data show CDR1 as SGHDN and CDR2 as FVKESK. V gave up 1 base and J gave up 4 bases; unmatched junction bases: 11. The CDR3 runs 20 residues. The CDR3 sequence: CASSQVEGLAGEGSTGELFF. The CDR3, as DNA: TGTGCCAGCAGCCAAGTAGAGGGACTAGCGGGAGAGGGGAGCACCGGGGAGCTGTTTTTT.

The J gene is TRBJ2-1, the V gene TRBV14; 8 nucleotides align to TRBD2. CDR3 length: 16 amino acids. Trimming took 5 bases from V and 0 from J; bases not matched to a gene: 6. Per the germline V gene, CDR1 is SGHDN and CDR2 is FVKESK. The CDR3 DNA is TGTGCCAGCAGCTGGACTAGCCCTGACTCCTACAATGAGCAGTTCTTC. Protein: CASSWTSPDSYNEQFF. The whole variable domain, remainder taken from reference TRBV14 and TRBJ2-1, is EAGVTQFPSHSVIEKGQTVTLRCDPISGHDNLYWYRRVMGKEIKFLLHFVKESKQDESGMPNNRFLAERTGGTYSTLKVQPAELEDSGVYFCASSWTSPDSYNEQFFGPGTRLTVL.

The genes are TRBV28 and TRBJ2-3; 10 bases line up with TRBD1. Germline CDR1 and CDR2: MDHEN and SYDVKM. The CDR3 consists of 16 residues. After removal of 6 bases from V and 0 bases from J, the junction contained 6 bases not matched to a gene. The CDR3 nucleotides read TGTGCCAGCAGACCCCCGACAGGGGGCAGCACAGATACGCAGTATTTT. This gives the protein CASRPPTGGSTDTQYF.

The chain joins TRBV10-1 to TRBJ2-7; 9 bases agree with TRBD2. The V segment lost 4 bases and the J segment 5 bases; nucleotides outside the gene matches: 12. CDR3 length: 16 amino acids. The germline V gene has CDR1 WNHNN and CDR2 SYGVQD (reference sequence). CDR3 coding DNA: TGCGCCAGCAGTGTACGAGCGGGAGGAGCCGCCAACGAGCAGTACTTC. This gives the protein CASSVRAGGAANEQYF.

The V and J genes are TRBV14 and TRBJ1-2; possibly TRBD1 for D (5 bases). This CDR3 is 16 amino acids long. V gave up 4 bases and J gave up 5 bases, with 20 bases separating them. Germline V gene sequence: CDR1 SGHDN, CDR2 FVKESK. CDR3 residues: CASSRTRTAGVYGYTF. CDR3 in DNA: TGTGCCAGCAGCCGAACTCGGACCGCGGGGGTGTATGGCTACACCTTC.

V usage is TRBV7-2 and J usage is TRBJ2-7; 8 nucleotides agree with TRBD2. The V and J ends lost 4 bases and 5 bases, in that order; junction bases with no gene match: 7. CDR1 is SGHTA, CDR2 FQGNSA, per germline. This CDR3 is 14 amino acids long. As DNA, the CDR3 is TGTGCCAGCAGCTCCAGCGGGAGAAGCGACGAGCAGTACTTC. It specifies CASSSSGRSDEQYF.

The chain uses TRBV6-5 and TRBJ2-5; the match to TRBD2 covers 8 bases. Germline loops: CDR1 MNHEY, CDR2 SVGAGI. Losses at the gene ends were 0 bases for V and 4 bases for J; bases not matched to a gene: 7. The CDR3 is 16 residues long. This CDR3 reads CASSYSRREAGETQYF. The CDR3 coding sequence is TGTGCCAGCAGTTACTCTCGGCGGGAGGCGGGAGAGACCCAGTACTTC.

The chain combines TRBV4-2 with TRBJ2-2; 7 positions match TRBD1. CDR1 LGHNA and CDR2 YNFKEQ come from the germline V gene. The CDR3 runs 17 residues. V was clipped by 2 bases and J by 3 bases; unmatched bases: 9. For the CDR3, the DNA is TGTGCCAGCAGCCAAACCACCGACAGGGTTGACACCGGGGAGCTGTTTTTT. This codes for CASSQTTDRVDTGELFF.

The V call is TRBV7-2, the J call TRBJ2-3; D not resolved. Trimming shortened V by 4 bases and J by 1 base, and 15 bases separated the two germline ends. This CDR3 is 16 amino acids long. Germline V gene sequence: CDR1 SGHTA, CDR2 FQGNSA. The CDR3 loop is CASSSASHLRTDTQYF. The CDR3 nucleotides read TGTGCCAGCAGCTCCGCCTCCCACCTACGCACAGATACGCAGTATTTT.

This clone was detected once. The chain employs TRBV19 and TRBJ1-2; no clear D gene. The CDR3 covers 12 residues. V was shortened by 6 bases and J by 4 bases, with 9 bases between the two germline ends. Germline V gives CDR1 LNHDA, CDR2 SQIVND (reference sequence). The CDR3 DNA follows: TGTGCCAGTAGCCCGGCGGGCTATGGCTACACCTTC. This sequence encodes CASSPAGYGYTF.

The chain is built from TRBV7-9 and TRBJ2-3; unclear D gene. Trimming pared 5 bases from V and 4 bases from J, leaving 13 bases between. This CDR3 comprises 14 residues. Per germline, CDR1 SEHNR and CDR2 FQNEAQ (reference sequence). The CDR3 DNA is TGTGCCAGCAGCCCTATATCCGCACCAGATACGCAGTATTTT. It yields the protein CASSPISAPDTQYF.

CDR3 sequence (DNA): TGTGCCAGCAGCTTAGAGACAGGGGGGTTGGACACTGAAGCTTTCTTT. Its translation is CASSLETGGLDTEAFF. The chain links TRBV11-2 to TRBJ1-1; 9 nucleotides agree with TRBD1. V gave up 0 bases and J gave up 3 bases; unmatched junction bases: 5. Looked up from germline, CDR1 is SGHAT and CDR2 is FQNNGV. The CDR3 is made up of 16 amino acids.

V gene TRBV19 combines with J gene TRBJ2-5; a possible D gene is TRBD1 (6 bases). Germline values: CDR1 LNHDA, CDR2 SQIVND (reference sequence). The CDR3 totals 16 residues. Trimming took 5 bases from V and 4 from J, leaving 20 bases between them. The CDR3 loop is CASSPFGGHRRETQYF. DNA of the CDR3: TGTGCCAGTAGTCCCTTTGGGGGACACCGTCGAGAGACCCAGTACTTC.

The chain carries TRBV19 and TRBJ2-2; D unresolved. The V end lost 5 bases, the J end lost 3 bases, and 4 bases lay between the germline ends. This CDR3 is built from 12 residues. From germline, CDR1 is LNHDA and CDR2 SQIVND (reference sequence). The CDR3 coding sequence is TGTGCCAGTAGTTTCTACACCGGGGAGCTGTTTTTT. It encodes CASSFYTGELFF.

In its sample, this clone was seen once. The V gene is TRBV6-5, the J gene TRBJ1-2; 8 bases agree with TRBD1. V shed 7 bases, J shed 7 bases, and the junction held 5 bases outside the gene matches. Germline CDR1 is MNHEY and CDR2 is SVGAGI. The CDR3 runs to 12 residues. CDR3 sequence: CASTTRGRGYTF. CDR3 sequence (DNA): TGTGCCAGCACCACCAGGGGGCGTGGCTACACCTTC.

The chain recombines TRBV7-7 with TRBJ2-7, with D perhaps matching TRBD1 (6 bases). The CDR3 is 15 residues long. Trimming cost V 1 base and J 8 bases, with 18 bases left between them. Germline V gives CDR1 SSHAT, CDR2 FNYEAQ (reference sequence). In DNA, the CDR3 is TGTGCCAGCAGCTTAGGCACAGGGACATCACACAAGCAGTACTTC. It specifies CASSLGTGTSHKQYF.

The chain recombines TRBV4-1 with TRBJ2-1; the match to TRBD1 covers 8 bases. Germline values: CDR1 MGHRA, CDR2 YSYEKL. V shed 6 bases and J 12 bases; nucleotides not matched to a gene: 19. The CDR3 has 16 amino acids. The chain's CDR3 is CASREGPSTGASWQFF. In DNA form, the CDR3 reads TGCGCCAGCAGGGAAGGGCCTTCGACAGGGGCGTCGTGGCAGTTCTTC.

For the CDR3, the DNA is TGTGCCAGCAGCCCCACGGGAACAAGGGGGCAAAAAACTAATGAAAAACTGTTTTTT. Encoded protein: CASSPTGTRGQKTNEKLFF. The rearrangement joins TRBV27 to TRBJ1-4; 7 bases map to TRBD1. The germline V gene encodes CDR1 MNHEY and CDR2 SMNVEV (reference sequence). The J segment lost 1 base and the V segment lost 6 bases, leaving 17 bases of the junction unmatched. The CDR3 runs 19 residues.

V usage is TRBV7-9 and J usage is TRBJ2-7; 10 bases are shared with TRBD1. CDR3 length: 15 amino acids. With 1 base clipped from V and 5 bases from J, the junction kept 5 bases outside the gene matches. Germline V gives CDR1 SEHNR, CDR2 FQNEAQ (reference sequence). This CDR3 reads CASSLGGQGGNEQYF. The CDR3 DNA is TGTGCCAGCAGCTTAGGAGGACAGGGGGGAAACGAGCAGTACTTC.

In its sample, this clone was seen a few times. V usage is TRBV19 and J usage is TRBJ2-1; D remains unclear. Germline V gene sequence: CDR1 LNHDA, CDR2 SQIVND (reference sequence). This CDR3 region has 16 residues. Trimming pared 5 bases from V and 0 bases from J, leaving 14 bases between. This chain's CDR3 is CASSAPRVSSYNEQFF. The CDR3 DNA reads TGTGCCAGTAGTGCCCCCCGGGTCAGCTCCTACAATGAGCAGTTCTTC.

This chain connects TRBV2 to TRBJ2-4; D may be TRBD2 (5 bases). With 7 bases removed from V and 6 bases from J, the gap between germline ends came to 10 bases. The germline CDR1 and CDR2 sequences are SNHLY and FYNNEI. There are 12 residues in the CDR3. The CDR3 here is CASKREPNIQYF. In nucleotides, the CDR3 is TGTGCCAGCAAGAGGGAACCAAACATTCAGTACTTC.

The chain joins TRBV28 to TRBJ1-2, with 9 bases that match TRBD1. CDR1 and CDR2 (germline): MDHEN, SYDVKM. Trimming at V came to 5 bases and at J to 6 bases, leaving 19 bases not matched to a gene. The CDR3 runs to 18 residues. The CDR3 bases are TGTGCCAGCAGTCCCCACTTCCACAGGGGGCCAGATAATGATGGCTACACCTTC. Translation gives CASSPHFHRGPDNDGYTF.

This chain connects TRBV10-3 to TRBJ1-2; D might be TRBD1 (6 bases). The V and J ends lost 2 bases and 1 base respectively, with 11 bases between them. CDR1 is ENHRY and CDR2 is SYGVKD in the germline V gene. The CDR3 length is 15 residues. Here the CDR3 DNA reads TGTGCCATCAGTGAGGGACAGCCTTTTAACTATGGCTACACCTTC. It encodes CAISEGQPFNYGYTF.